This T cell receptor beta chain stems from a study of cytomegalovirus exposure and HLA in healthy donors. The overall study: The same platform used for the 650 to 700 first-cohort repertoires was also used for the 130 or so validation repertoires, as a later analysis reported. General study results and limits: First-cohort TCR clusters tended to co-occur in the roughly 120 validation repertoires, a later analysis found. The listing of about 150 TCR beta chains classed them as cytomegalovirus-associated. Testing in vitro showed a few CMV-associated chains specific for CMV antigens.

The count of this clone is one. No antigen is known for it. V dropped 0 bases and J dropped 5 bases, with 7 bases sitting between them. Germline CDR1 LGHNA, CDR2 YNFKEQ. This CDR3 spans 13 amino acids. The repertoire was sequenced with immunoSEQ multiplex PCR; TCRdb's copy has only in-frame clones and lacks some. The table lists some 330,000 clones, roughly 89% of them singletons, with 0.7% to 0.85% in the top ten. The rearrangement links TRBV4-2 to TRBJ2-5, with D unclear. This clonotype was sampled from a young woman in good health and CMV-seronegative. Sequencing used PBMCs. CDR3 sequence (DNA): TGTGCCAGCAGCCAAGACCCCTCGGAGACCCAGTACTTC. Residues: CASSQDPSETQYF.